This T cell receptor beta chain emerged from a study of blood T cell repertoires in COVID-19. About the research overall: Sources were T cells, B-cell-depleted T cells, or PBMCs; the material itself was cDNA or gDNA.

This clone was detected a few times. Per germline, CDR1 LNHDA and CDR2 SQIVND (reference sequence). The V end was cut by 7 bases, the J end by 3 bases, with 12 bases between. This CDR3 has 14 amino acids. In the original workflow: Quantification of nucleated cells was approximated via reference gene primer amplification. Measured with immunoSEQ multiplex PCR; TCRdb has only the in-frame clones, and not every one. Clonal size and the V and J genes are those of that table, whereas D and trimming came from the DNA. The sample shows about 270,000 clones, about 86% of them seen only once. The J gene is TRBJ2-2, the V gene TRBV19; D is unresolved. Sequencing was carried out using peripheral blood. The source of this sequence is a man older than 75 with acute or convalescent COVID-19. Here the CDR3 reads CASNLYRDTGELFF. The CDR3 DNA is TGTGCCAGTAACCTTTATCGGGACACCGGGGAGCTGTTTTTT. The full variable domain, in which reference TRBV19 and TRBJ2-2 provide the parts outside the CDR3, is DGGITQSPKYLFRKEGQNVTLSCEQNLNHDAMYWYRQDPGQGLRLIYYSQIVNDFQKGDIAEGYSVSREKKESFPLTVTSAQKNPTAFYLCASNLYRDTGELFFGEGSRLTVL.